This T cell receptor beta chain was captured by sequencing in a study of T cell repertoires in cytomegalovirus infection. The trim removed 1 base at V and 0 bases at J, leaving 10 bases unmatched. CDR3 length: 18 amino acids. Germline V gives CDR1 SGHTA, CDR2 FQGTGA. This clonotype was picked up a small number of times. Its specificity is not known. TCRdb reprocessed the reads via MiXCR and lists one record per CDR3 protein. Of about 900,000 distinct CDR3 sequences in the sample, roughly 31% were seen once. The TCR originated in a human donor in good health (CMV status not recorded). Some clones in this sample may be carry-over from other donors' samples. This chain uses TRBV7-3 with TRBJ2-3; 7 bases align to TRBD1. Sequenced here: cultured CD8+ T cells from PBMCs, sampled from culture after CMV antigen stimulation. This CDR3 reads CASSLNPGGGPSTDTQYF. The CDR3 nucleotides are TGTGCCAGCAGCTTAAACCCAGGGGGTGGCCCTAGCACAGATACGCAGTATTTT.